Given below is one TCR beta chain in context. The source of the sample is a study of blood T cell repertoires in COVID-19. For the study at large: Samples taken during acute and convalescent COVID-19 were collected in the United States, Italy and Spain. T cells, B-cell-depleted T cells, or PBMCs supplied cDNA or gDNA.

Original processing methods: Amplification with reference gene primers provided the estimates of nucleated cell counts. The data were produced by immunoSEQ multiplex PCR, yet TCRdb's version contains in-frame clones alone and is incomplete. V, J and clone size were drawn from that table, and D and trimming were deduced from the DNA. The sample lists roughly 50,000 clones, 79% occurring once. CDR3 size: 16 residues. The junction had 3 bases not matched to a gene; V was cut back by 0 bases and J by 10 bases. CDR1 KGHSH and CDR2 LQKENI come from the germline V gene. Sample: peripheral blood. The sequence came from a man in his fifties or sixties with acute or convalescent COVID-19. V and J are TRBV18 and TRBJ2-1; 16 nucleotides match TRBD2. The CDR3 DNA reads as TGTGCCAGCTCACCACCGGGACTAGCGGGAGGGCCAGAGCAGTTCTTC. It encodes CASSPPGLAGGPEQFF.